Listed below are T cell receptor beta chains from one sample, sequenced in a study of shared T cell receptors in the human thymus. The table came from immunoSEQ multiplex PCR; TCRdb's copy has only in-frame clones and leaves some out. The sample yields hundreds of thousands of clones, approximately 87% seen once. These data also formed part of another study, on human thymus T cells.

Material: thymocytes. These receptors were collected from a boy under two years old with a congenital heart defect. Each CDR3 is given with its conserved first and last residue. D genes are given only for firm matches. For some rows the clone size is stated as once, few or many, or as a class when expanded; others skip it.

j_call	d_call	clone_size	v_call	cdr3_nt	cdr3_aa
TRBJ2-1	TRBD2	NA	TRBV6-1	TGTGCCAGCAGTGAAGTTGGACTAGCGGGGTGGGAGCAGTTCTTC	CASSEVGLAGWEQFF
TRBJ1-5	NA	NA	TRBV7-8	TGTGCCAGCAGCTTGCAGGGTCGACAGCCCCAGCATTTT	CASSLQGRQPQHF
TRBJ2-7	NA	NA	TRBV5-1	TGCGCCAGCAGCCTAGGGGACATCCTCTCCGAGCAGTACTTC	CASSLGDILSEQYF
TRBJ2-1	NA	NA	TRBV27	TGTGCCAGCAATCAGGGAGGTGAGCAGTTCTTC	CASNQGGEQFF
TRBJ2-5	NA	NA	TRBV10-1	TGCGCCAGCAGTGAGGGAGGGCCCTCTGAGACCCAGTACTTC	CASSEGGPSETQYF
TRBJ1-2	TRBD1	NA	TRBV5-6	TGTGCCAGCAGCTTCCCAGGGGGCCTGTTTTATGGCTACACCTTC	CASSFPGGLFYGYTF
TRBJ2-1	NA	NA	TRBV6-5	TGTGCCAGCAGCCAGGGCTCCTACAATGAGCAGTTCTTC	CASSQGSYNEQFF
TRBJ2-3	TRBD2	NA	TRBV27	TGTGCCAGCAGTTTATCGATAACGGCTAGCGGGACCGATACGCAGTATTTT	CASSLSITASGTDTQYF
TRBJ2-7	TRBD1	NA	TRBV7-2	TGTGCCAGCAGCTCCGGGACAGGCCCGTACGAGCAGTACTTC	CASSSGTGPYEQYF
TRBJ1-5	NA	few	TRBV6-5	TGTGCCAGCAGTTACCAGGGGCCGGGGGGTCAGCCCCAGCATTTT	CASSYQGPGGQPQHF
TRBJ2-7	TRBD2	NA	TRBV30	TGTGCCTGGAAGCGGAGGACTAGCGGGAGTACGGACCCCTACGAGCAGTACTTT	CAWKRRTSGSTDPYEQYF
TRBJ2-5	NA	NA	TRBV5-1	TGCGCCAGCAGCTTGGAGGACAGAGGATACCTACAAGAGACCCAGTACTTC	CASSLEDRGYLQETQYF
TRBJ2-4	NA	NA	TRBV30	TGTGCCTGGAAAGAAGAAGAGGCCAAAAACATTCAGTACTTC	CAWKEEEAKNIQYF
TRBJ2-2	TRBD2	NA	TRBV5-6	TGTGCCAGCAGCTTGGTGGGCGGGAGAAACTCTCATGCCGGGGAGCTGTTTTTT	CASSLVGGRNSHAGELFF
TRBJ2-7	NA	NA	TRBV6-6	TGTGCCAGCAGCTACCCGACGCCGCGGACATTGGGCGAGCAGTACTTC	CASSYPTPRTLGEQYF
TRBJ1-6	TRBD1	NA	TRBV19	TGTGCCAGTAGTACCTCGACAGGGGGCGATGGTTCACCCCTCCACTTT	CASSTSTGGDGSPLHF
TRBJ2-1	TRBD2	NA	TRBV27	TGTGCCAGCAGTTTAGCTAGCGGTAACTCCTACAATGAGCAGTTCTTC	CASSLASGNSYNEQFF
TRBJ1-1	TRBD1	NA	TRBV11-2	TGTGCCAGCAGCTCCCTTGTCCCGGGACAGGGAATGAACACTGAAGCTTTCTTT	CASSSLVPGQGMNTEAFF
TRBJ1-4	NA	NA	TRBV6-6	TGTGCCAGCGGAACCGGGGGAAGGGGTGAAAAACTGTTTTTT	CASGTGGRGEKLFF
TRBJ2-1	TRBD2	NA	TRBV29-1	TGCAGCGTTGTGTCTAGCGGCCCCAACAATGAGCAGTTCTTC	CSVVSSGPNNEQFF
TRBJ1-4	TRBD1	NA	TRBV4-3	TGCGCCAGCAGCCACCCATTTGTTAAGGGACAGGGTCCTCCGAGGAAACTGTTTTTT	CASSHPFVKGQGPPRKLFF
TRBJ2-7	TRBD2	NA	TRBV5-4	TGTGCCAGCAGCATCTCAGGGAACGGACTAGGGACCTACGAGCAGTACTTC	CASSISGNGLGTYEQYF
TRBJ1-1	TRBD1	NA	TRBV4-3	TGCGCCAGCAGCCAAGATCGTCTCGGGACAGGGAAAATTAGGATGAACACTGAAGCTTTCTTT	CASSQDRLGTGKIRMNTEAFF
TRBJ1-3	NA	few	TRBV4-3	TGCGCCAGCAGCCAATCGGGACACTACTCTGGAAACACCATATATTTT	CASSQSGHYSGNTIYF
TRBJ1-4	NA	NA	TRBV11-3	TGTGCCAGCAGCTCCACCGTGACAGTTGCAACTAATGAAAAACTGTTTTTT	CASSSTVTVATNEKLFF
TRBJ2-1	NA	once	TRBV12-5	TGTGCTAGTGGTTTTCCCCCTCTCAGGGTGTACAATGAGCAGTTCTTC	CASGFPPLRVYNEQFF
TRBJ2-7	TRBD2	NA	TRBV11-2	TGTGCCAGCAGCTTAGAAGGAAGGACTAGCGGGAGTTACCGATCCTACGAGCAGTACTTC	CASSLEGRTSGSYRSYEQYF
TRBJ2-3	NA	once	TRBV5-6	TGTGCCAGCAGCTTGTTAAATTTAAGCACAGATACGCAGTATTTT	CASSLLNLSTDTQYF
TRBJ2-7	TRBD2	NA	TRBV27	TGTGCCAGCAGTCCAAAGACTAGCGGTCTAAGCTCCTACGAGCAGTACTTC	CASSPKTSGLSSYEQYF
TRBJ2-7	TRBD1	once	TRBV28	TGTGCCAGCAGTTTAAAGTCACAGGGGAAATCCTACGAGCAGTACTTC	CASSLKSQGKSYEQYF